This T cell receptor (beta chain) was profiled in a study of identifying expanded T cells in peripheral blood (dated by TCRdb to between 2017 and 2020). For context, the study as a whole: Four technical replicates, made by sequencing separate aliquots from the same pool of genomic DNA, were compared pairwise. The study at large found these results: In all healthy donors, the variance in clone template counts between samples taken roughly two weeks apart rose significantly as total template count increased. Across all healthy-donor time intervals, the beta-binomial model significantly lowered both the number of clones called differentially abundant and the false-positive rate. Between technical replicates the binomial model flagged approximately 1.3 differentially abundant clones, whereas over about 2 weeks the binomial model flagged about 15 and over approximately 4 weeks around 20. The authors expected that biological variance in healthy repertoires might rise further over much longer intervals, such as months to years.

No immune events such as infections were documented for the healthy donors during the collection period. Time-dependent variance in a beta-binomial model of T-cell clone differential abundance was calibrated using healthy-donor blood repertoires as a training cohort. The training cohort comprised approximately ten healthy donors, 3 female and 7 male. An age range of roughly 29 to 65 years, with an average of approximately 43 years, was recorded for the donors. Obtained from a commercial supplier, whole blood was collected from each healthy donor at three time points set two to three weeks apart. For immunosequencing, genomic DNA was extracted from unsorted whole blood. Comments on this clone: There is no known antigen for this receptor. Within one base of it there is no much larger clone, and no base qualities were kept.

The immunoSEQ Assay, which relies on bias-controlled multiplex PCR amplification of genomic DNA, was used to profile TCRbeta CDR3 regions. Per the authors' processing: To quantify the absolute abundance of each unique TCRbeta CDR3 region, the sequences were collapsed and filtered. Differential abundance was tested with two models: a binomial (Fisher-equivalent) model and a beta-binomial model that adds time-dependent variance fitted from healthy donors. Clones with fewer than 5 combined templates were excluded, and clones with Benjamini-Hochberg FDR below 0.01 were called differentially abundant. In the beta-binomial model, variance was expressed as a function of the total template count across the two samples, in the form v = (b*log(k)+a)^2. The source is immuneACCESS, and TCRdb retained only in-frame sequences with V and J called. Part of the clones is not carried over; for the studies checked, unresolved V genes explain less than half of this, and the remainder is unexplained. V and J calls and clone size are as listed in that table; D and trimming were resolved from the DNA. The sample table shows around 120,000 clones, and about 89% are seen once. The ten top clones hold about a sixth of the sample.

Taken from cysteine to phenylalanine, the CDR3 has 16 residues. The kept DNA is CDR3 alone, 48 bases in frame from the first base. Via the germline V gene, CDR1 is SGHRS and CDR2 YFSETQ. From V the trimming removes 4 bases and from J it removes 2 bases, while the gene matches leave 7 bases of the junction unaccounted for. The sequenced sample consisted of blood. The receptor chain draws on TRBV5-1 and TRBJ2-3; 10 of the junction bases match TRBD2. The source is a person aged 18 to 70 in good health. The DNA sequence reads TGCGCCAGCAGCCCTTTAGCGGGGGGAGCCACAGATACGCAGTATTTT. It translates as CASSPLAGGATDTQYF.